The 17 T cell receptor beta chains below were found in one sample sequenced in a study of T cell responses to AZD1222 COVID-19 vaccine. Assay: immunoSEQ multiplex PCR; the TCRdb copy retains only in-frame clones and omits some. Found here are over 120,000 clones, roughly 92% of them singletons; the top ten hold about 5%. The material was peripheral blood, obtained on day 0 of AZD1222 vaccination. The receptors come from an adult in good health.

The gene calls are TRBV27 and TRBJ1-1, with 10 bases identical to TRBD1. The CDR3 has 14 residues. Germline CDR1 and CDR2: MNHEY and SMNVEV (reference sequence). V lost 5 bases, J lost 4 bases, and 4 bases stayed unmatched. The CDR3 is CASSPRDRGTEAFF. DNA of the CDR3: TGTGCCAGCAGTCCCCGGGACAGGGGCACTGAAGCTTTCTTT.

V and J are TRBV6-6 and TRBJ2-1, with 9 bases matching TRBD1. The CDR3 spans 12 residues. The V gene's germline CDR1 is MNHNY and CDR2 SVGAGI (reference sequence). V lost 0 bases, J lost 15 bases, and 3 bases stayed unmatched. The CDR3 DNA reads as TGTGCCAGCAGTTACTCGACAGGGGGTGGGTTCTTC. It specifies CASSYSTGGGFF.

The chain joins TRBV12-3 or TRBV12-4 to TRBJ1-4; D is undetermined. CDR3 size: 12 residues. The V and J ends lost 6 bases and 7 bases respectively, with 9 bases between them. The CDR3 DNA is TGTGCCAGCAGGGTACGGGGTGAAAAACTGTTTTTT. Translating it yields CASRVRGEKLFF.

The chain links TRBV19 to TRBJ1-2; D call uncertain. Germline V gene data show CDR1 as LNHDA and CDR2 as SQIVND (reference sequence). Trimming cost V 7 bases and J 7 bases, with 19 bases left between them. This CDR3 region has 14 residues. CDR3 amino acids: CASTGSPRVGGYTF. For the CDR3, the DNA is TGTGCCAGTACGGGAAGCCCTCGGGTAGGTGGCTACACCTTC.

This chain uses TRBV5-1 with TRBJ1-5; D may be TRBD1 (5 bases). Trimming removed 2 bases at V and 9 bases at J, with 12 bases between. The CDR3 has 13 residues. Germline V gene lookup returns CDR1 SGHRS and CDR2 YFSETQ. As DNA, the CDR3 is TGCGCCAGCAGCTTTGGGACCCCGGTGCCCCAGCATTTT. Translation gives CASSFGTPVPQHF.

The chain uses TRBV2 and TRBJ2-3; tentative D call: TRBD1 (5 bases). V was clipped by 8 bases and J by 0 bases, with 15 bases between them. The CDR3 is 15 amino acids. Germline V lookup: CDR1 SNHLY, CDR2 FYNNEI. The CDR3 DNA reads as TGTGCCAGCTCCTTCCAGGGTACAAGCACAGATACGCAGTATTTT. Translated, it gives CASSFQGTSTDTQYF.

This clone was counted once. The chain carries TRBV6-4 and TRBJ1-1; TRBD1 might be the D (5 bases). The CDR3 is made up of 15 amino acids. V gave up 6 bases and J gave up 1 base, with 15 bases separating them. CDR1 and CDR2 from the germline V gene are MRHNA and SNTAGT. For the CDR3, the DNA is TGTGCCAGCAGAAATACCGGGACGCCGAACACTGAAGCTTTCTTT. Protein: CASRNTGTPNTEAFF.

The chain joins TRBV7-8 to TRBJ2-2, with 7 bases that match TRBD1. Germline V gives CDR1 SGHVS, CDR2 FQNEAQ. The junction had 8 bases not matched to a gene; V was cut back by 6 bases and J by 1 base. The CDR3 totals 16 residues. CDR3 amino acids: CASSYFRTGNTGELFF. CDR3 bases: TGTGCCAGCAGTTACTTTAGGACAGGGAACACCGGGGAGCTGTTTTTT.

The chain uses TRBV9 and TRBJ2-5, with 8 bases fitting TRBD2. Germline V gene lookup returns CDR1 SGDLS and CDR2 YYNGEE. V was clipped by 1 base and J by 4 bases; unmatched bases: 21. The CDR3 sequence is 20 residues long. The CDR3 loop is CASSVHPGGAGGGPRETQYF. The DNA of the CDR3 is TGTGCCAGCAGCGTACACCCGGGCGGGGCGGGGGGCGGACCTCGAGAGACCCAGTACTTC.

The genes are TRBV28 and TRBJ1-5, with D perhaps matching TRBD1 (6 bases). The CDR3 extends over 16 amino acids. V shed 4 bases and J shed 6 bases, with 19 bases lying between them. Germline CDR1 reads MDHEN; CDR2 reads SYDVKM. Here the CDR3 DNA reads TGTGCCAGCAGTTCCTACGGGGGGCAGGGCAGTCAGCCCCAGCATTTT. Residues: CASSSYGGQGSQPQHF.

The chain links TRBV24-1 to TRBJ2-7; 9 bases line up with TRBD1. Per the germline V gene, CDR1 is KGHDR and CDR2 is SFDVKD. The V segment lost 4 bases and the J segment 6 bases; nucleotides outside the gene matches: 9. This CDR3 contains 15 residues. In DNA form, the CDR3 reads TGTGCCACCAGTGACCCGGGACAGGGTGGGTTCGAGCAGTACTTC. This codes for CATSDPGQGGFEQYF.

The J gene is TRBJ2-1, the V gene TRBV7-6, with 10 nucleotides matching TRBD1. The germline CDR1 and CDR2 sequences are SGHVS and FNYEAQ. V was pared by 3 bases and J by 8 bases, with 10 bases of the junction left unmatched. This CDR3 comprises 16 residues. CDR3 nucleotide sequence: TGTGCCAGCAGCTTCTGGGGGACAGGGGTGGAGGATGAGCAGTTCTTC. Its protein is CASSFWGTGVEDEQFF.

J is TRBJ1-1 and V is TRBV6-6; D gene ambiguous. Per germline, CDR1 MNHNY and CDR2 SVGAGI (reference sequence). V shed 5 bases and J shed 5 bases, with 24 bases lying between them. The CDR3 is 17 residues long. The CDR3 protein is CASSQYKLASTMTEAFF. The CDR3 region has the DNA TGTGCCAGCAGTCAATACAAGCTCGCCTCTACAATGACTGAAGCTTTCTTT.

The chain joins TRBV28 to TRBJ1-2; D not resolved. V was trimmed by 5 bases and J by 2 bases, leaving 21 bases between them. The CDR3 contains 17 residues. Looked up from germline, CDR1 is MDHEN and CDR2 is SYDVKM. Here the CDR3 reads CASSLNQGQVNNYGYTF. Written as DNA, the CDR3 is TGTGCCAGCAGTCTGAACCAAGGTCAGGTTAACAACTATGGCTACACCTTC.

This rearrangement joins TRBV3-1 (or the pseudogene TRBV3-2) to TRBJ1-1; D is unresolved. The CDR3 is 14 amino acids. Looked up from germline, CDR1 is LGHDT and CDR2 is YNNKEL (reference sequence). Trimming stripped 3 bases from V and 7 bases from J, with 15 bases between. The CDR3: CASSHSFYYSEAFF. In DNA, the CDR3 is TGTGCCAGCAGCCACAGTTTTTATTACAGTGAAGCTTTCTTT.

CDR3 amino acids: CASTHRGKELPEQYF. In DNA, the CDR3 is TGTGCCAGCACTCATAGAGGCAAGGAGTTACCCGAGCAGTACTTC. The chain couples TRBV11-2 to TRBJ2-7; D unresolved. Germline loops: CDR1 SGHAT, CDR2 FQNNGV. The CDR3 runs to 15 residues. V was shortened by 7 bases and J by 6 bases, with 22 bases between the two germline ends.

In DNA, the CDR3 is TGTGCCAGCGGGACAGGACAGGTCTCAGCCCCAGAGTTCTATAAAGAGACCCAGTACTTC. Translating it yields CASGTGQVSAPEFYKETQYF. V and J are TRBV7-8 and TRBJ2-5; 8 bases match TRBD1. The CDR3 spans 20 residues. Germline V gene lookup returns CDR1 SGHVS and CDR2 FQNEAQ. Germline trimming cut 8 bases from V and 3 bases from J; bases unmatched to any gene: 26.